The 26 T cell receptor beta chains reported below all come from one sample, sequenced in a study of blood T cell repertoires in COVID-19. Profiled with immunoSEQ multiplex PCR; TCRdb holds only in-frame clones, not every one. The sample contains about 240,000 clones, 82% of which appear only once. The sample consisted of peripheral blood. Every receptor here comes from a woman aged 70-85 years with acute or convalescent COVID-19.

V and J are TRBV19 and TRBJ2-6; D unresolved. CDR1 and CDR2 from the germline V gene are LNHDA and SQIVND (reference sequence). This CDR3 is built from 14 residues. V was trimmed by 10 bases and J by 0 bases, leaving 10 bases between them. CDR3 coding DNA: TGTGCCACCGATAGCTTCTCTGGGGCCAACGTCCTGACTTTC. Translation: CATDSFSGANVLTF.

The chain is built from TRBV18 and TRBJ1-4; 9 bases fit TRBD1. The CDR3 consists of 15 residues. Trimming took 3 bases from V and 4 from J; bases not matched to a gene: 3. The germline gives CDR1 KGHSH, CDR2 LQKENI. The CDR3 reads CASSPGQGSNEKLFF. CDR3 DNA sequence: TGTGCCAGCTCACCTGGACAGGGGAGTAATGAAAAACTGTTTTTT.

The gene calls are TRBV7-2 and TRBJ1-6; D remains unclear. Deletions cut 5 bases from V and 5 bases from J, with 4 bases between. From germline, CDR1 is SGHTA and CDR2 FQGNSA. The CDR3 has 12 residues. CDR3 sequence: CASSRDNSPLHF. In DNA, the CDR3 is TGTGCCAGCAGCCGTGATAATTCACCCCTCCACTTT.

The rearrangement uses TRBV9 and TRBJ2-2, with TRBD1 matching over 11 bases. The CDR3 is 16 residues long. J was trimmed by 5 bases and V by 1 base; bases with no gene match: 4. Germline CDR1 and CDR2: SGDLS and YYNGEE. In DNA, the CDR3 is TGTGCCAGCAGCGTAAGAGGGGACAGGGGGACCGGGGAGCTGTTTTTT. Its protein product is CASSVRGDRGTGELFF.

The chain is built from TRBV5-6 and TRBJ1-6; 7 nucleotides align to TRBD1. Germline lookup yields CDR1 SGHDT and CDR2 YYEEEE. The CDR3 is 15 residues long. V was clipped by 1 base and J by 7 bases; unmatched bases: 5. The CDR3 here is CASSLLTGRNSPLHF. CDR3 in DNA: TGTGCCAGCAGCTTGTTGACAGGGCGCAATTCACCCCTCCACTTT.

The chain recombines TRBV18 with TRBJ1-2; TRBD1 might be the D (6 bases). The CDR3 has 14 residues. V was cut by 8 bases and J by 7 bases, with 20 bases left in between. The germline V gene has CDR1 KGHSH and CDR2 LQKENI. CDR3 residues: CASPGTGRSVGYTF. The DNA for the CDR3 is TGTGCCAGCCCAGGTACAGGGCGGTCCGTTGGCTACACCTTC.

The J gene is TRBJ2-3, the V gene TRBV29-1, with 7 bases aligning to TRBD1. The CDR3 loop spans 14 amino acids. After removal of 4 bases from V and 0 bases from J, the junction contained 4 bases not matched to a gene. Looked up from germline, CDR1 is SQVTM and CDR2 is ANQGSEA. The CDR3 protein is CSVAPGQSTDTQYF. As DNA, the CDR3 is TGCAGCGTTGCGCCGGGACAGAGCACAGATACGCAGTATTTT.

This clone was observed a few times. The chain couples TRBV6-2 or TRBV6-3 to TRBJ2-7; no definite D call. The CDR3 totals 11 residues. The V gene's germline CDR1 is MNHEY and CDR2 SVGEGT. Trimming pared 0 bases from V and 7 bases from J, leaving 4 bases between. CDR3 residues: CASSYSREQYF. In nucleotides, the CDR3 is TGTGCCAGCAGTTACTCGAGGGAGCAGTACTTC.

V usage is TRBV2 and J usage is TRBJ1-5, with D maybe TRBD1 (6 bases). The CDR3 totals 13 residues. V lost 7 bases, J lost 7 bases, and 14 bases lay in between. Germline values: CDR1 SNHLY, CDR2 FYNNEI. This chain's CDR3 is CASNLGAIQPQHF. The CDR3, as DNA: TGTGCCAGCAATCTGGGGGCTATCCAGCCCCAGCATTTT.

The rearrangement joins TRBV15 to TRBJ1-1; weak D call: TRBD1 (6 bases). The germline gives CDR1 LNHNV, CDR2 YYDKDF (reference sequence). The V end lost 2 bases, the J end lost 1 base, and 14 bases lay between the germline ends. The CDR3 sequence is 16 residues long. CDR3 sequence reads: CATSRQGGTANTEAFF. As DNA, the CDR3 is TGTGCCACCAGCAGACAAGGGGGAACGGCGAACACTGAAGCTTTCTTT.

The chain couples TRBV9 to TRBJ2-7, with a possible D match to TRBD1 (6 bases). The CDR3 spans 15 residues. The germline V gene has CDR1 SGDLS and CDR2 YYNGEE. V was shortened by 0 bases and J by 2 bases, with 12 bases between the two germline ends. The DNA for the CDR3 is TGTGCCAGCAGCGTAGGCCAGGGGTACCCCTACGAGCAGTACTTC. Its translation is CASSVGQGYPYEQYF.

This sequence joins TRBV20-1 and TRBJ2-2; 7 bases line up with TRBD2. V lost 3 bases to trimming and J lost 4 bases; unmatched junction nucleotides: 8. This CDR3 is 15 amino acids long. The germline CDR1 and CDR2 sequences are DFQATT and SNEGSKA (reference sequence). The CDR3 DNA reads TGCAGTGCTAGTTCGGGGGGACCGACCACCGGGGAGCTGTTTTTT. The encoded protein is CSASSGGPTTGELFF.

In regard to this clone: One junction end does not reproduce the germline sequence, and a read error may be involved. The chain is built from TRBV19 and TRBJ1-5; D might be TRBD1 (6 bases). CDR3 length: 12 residues. The V gene's germline CDR1 is LNHDA and CDR2 SQIVND (reference sequence). Here the CDR3 DNA reads TGCTCAACAGGGCTCTTGGGTCAGCCCCAGCATTTT. Encoded protein: CSTGLLGQPQHF.

The V call is TRBV11-3, the J call TRBJ1-5, with 7 bases identical to TRBD1. V dropped 2 bases and J dropped 6; count of bases not matched to a gene: 7. The germline gives CDR1 SGHNT, CDR2 YENEEA. The CDR3 length is 15 residues. The CDR3, as DNA: TGTGCCAGCAGCTTACGGAGACAGGGCACTCAGCCCCAGCATTTT. This codes for CASSLRRQGTQPQHF.

The chain carries TRBV29-1 and TRBJ1-5; D unclear. Deletions cut 4 bases from V and 5 bases from J, with 12 bases between. The CDR3 sequence is 13 residues long. Germline CDR1 reads SQVTM; CDR2 reads ANQGSEA. The chain's CDR3 is CSVAPRRDQPQHF. CDR3 nucleotides: TGCAGCGTTGCCCCGCGGAGGGATCAGCCCCAGCATTTT.

V usage is TRBV7-2 and J usage is TRBJ2-5; unclear D gene. Trimming left V 5 bases short and J 0 bases short, with 13 bases between. The CDR3 runs 15 residues. Germline-derived CDR1 and CDR2 are SGHTA and FQGNSA. The CDR3 spells CASSPGRSYQETQYF. The CDR3 region has the DNA TGTGCCAGCAGCCCCGGTAGGAGTTACCAAGAGACCCAGTACTTC. Together with reference TRBV7-2 and TRBJ2-5, the CDR3 gives the full variable domain: GAGVSQSPSNKVTEKGKDVELRCDPISGHTALYWYRQSLGQGLEFLIYFQGNSAPDKSGLPSDRFSAERTGGSVSTLTIQRTQQEDSAVYLCASSPGRSYQETQYFGPGTRLLVL.

The chain recombines TRBV24-1 with TRBJ1-5; D remains unclear. There are 16 residues in the CDR3. Germline loops: CDR1 KGHDR, CDR2 SFDVKD. Trimming pared 6 bases from V and 2 bases from J, leaving 16 bases between. This CDR3 reads CATSSRTPVGNQPQHF. CDR3 bases: TGTGCCACCAGTAGCAGGACTCCCGTTGGCAATCAGCCCCAGCATTTT.

V and J are TRBV6-2 or TRBV6-3 and TRBJ1-2, with D perhaps matching TRBD1 (5 bases). Germline-derived CDR1 and CDR2 are MNHEY and SVGEGT. This CDR3 is built from 15 residues. The V end was cut by 0 bases, the J end by 2 bases, with 10 bases between. In DNA form, the CDR3 reads TGTGCCAGCAGTTACTCGATTCAGGGAAACTATGGCTACACCTTC. Its protein is CASSYSIQGNYGYTF.

The chain links TRBV6-5 to TRBJ2-2, with 12 bases aligning to TRBD2. V was clipped by 7 bases and J by 5 bases; unmatched bases: 5. The CDR3 loop spans 15 amino acids. Germline assignment: CDR1 MNHEY and CDR2 SVGAGI. The CDR3 DNA sequence: TGTGCCAGCACCCTGACTAGCGGGGGTACCGGGGAGCTGTTTTTT. The encoded protein is CASTLTSGGTGELFF.

The chain combines TRBV18 with TRBJ2-5; TRBD2 is a possible D gene (5 bases). CDR3 length: 16 amino acids. V was cut by 4 bases and J by 2 bases, with 17 bases left in between. CDR1 is KGHSH and CDR2 is LQKENI in the germline V gene. In nucleotides, the CDR3 is TGTGCCAGCTCACTCTTGAACCCGGGATTTCAAGAGACCCAGTACTTC. Protein: CASSLLNPGFQETQYF.

This rearrangement joins TRBV7-9 to TRBJ2-7; no firm D call. The CDR3 contains 12 residues. Trimming removed 2 bases from V and 6 bases from J, with 8 bases in between. Germline V gene sequence: CDR1 SEHNR, CDR2 FQNEAQ (reference sequence). The CDR3 DNA reads TGTGCCAGCAGCTTATCTGGGCCCGAGCAGTACTTC. Protein sequence: CASSLSGPEQYF.

The chain joins TRBV7-2 to TRBJ1-5; 9 bases line up with TRBD1. V gave up 2 bases and J gave up 6 bases; unmatched junction bases: 8. This CDR3 spans 16 amino acids. Germline V gene lookup returns CDR1 SGHTA and CDR2 FQGNSA. CDR3 loop: CASSLTGDRAVQPQHF. The CDR3 DNA reads as TGTGCCAGCAGCTTAACAGGGGACAGGGCCGTTCAGCCCCAGCATTTT.

V is TRBV12-3 or TRBV12-4 and J is TRBJ1-2, with D possibly matching TRBD1 (5 bases). The V end lost 2 bases, the J end lost 4 bases, and 8 bases lay between the germline ends. CDR3 size: 13 residues. CDR3 region: CASSLRQLYGYTF. CDR3 coding DNA: TGTGCCAGCAGTTTAAGACAGCTCTATGGCTACACCTTC.

This chain uses TRBV6-1 with TRBJ1-5; D ambiguous. Per germline, CDR1 MNHNS and CDR2 SASEGT. The CDR3 length is 13 residues. The V and J ends lost 3 bases and 4 bases respectively, with 7 bases between them. The CDR3 sequence: CASSESRNQPQHF. The CDR3, as DNA: TGTGCCAGCAGTGAGTCCAGGAATCAGCCCCAGCATTTT.

This clone has a count of ten or more. The chain combines TRBV10-3 with TRBJ2-1, with TRBD2 as a possible D gene (6 bases). Germline V CDR1 and CDR2: ENHRY, SYGVKD. The V and J ends lost 5 bases and 2 bases respectively, with 13 bases between them. The CDR3 loop spans 15 amino acids. CDR3 coding DNA: TGTGCCATCAGTTCACGGGGGAACCCCTACAATGAGCAGTTCTTC. It codes for CAISSRGNPYNEQFF.

CDR3 residues: CASSELNNQPQHF. CDR3 coding DNA: TGTGCCAGCAGTGAACTTAACAATCAGCCCCAGCATTTT. The rearrangement uses TRBV2 and TRBJ1-5; no firm D call. The CDR3 consists of 13 residues. CDR1 and CDR2 from the germline V gene are SNHLY and FYNNEI. V dropped 2 bases and J dropped 3 bases, with 5 bases sitting between them.